The 3 T cell receptor beta chains given below trace back to one sample, sequenced in a study of cytomegalovirus exposure and HLA in healthy donors. PCR involved 60 Vbeta and 13 Jbeta primers. The data were produced by immunoSEQ multiplex PCR, yet TCRdb's version contains in-frame clones alone and is incomplete. The sample shows 150,000 to 200,000 clones, approximately 79% of them seen only once. The sample consisted of PBMCs. These receptors originate from a man between 35 and 55 years old in good health and CMV-seropositive.

The chain has TRBV2 and TRBJ2-5; 7 bases match TRBD2. Per the germline V gene, CDR1 is SNHLY and CDR2 is FYNNEI. CDR3 size: 13 residues. Trimming removed 9 bases from V and 7 bases from J; junction bases left unmatched: 11. CDR3 loop: CARETSVARTQYF. CDR3 DNA: TGTGCCAGGGAAACTAGCGTCGCGCGGACCCAGTACTTC.

The chain combines TRBV5-6 with TRBJ1-2; D ambiguous. The CDR3 is made up of 13 amino acids. The V end was cut by 3 bases, the J end by 8 bases, with 14 bases between. Germline V gives CDR1 SGHDT, CDR2 YYEEEE. CDR3 DNA: TGTGCCAGCAGCTCCAGACCCCCGGGGGGCTACACCTTC. Its protein product is CASSSRPPGGYTF. The full variable domain, its missing parts supplied by reference TRBV5-6 and TRBJ1-2, is DAGVTQSPTHLIKTRGQQVTLRCSPKSGHDTVSWYQQALGQGPQFIFQYYEEEERQRGNFPDRFSGHQFPNYSSELNVNALLLGDSALYLCASSSRPPGGYTFGSGTRLTVV.

This chain uses TRBV2 with TRBJ2-4; the D is unclear. CDR1 is SNHLY and CDR2 is FYNNEI in the germline V gene. V lost 1 base, J lost 7 bases, and 11 bases lay in between. This CDR3 spans 14 amino acids. This chain's CDR3 is CASSEDYSRNIQYF. Written as DNA, the CDR3 is TGTGCCAGCAGTGAAGATTATAGCCGGAACATTCAGTACTTC.